This T cell receptor beta chain was captured in a study of shared clonotypes between healthy human individuals. Study conclusions and caveats: Sequencing depth was expected to affect clonotype sharing among donors. Shared clonotypes across all four donors exceeded non-shared ones in generation probability.

Sequenced by immunoSEQ multiplex PCR; TCRdb stores in-frame clones only, minus some. The table records around 610,000 clones, approximately 96% of them present only once. The germline gives CDR1 SEHNR, CDR2 FQNEAQ (reference sequence). This CDR3 contains 12 residues. Trimming stripped 11 bases from V and 7 bases from J, with 18 bases between. This clone was seen a handful of times. Its specificity is not known. CD45RO-negative cells were positively selected for CCR7, leaving out terminally differentiated effector memory CD45RA+ cells. The origin of this receptor is a woman in her twenties or thirties in good health. The gene calls are TRBV7-9 and TRBJ2-7; no definite D call. The sequenced sample was naive CD8+ T cells sorted from blood. The CDR3 sequence is CASHGAEEEQYF. The CDR3 nucleotides read TGTGCCTCCCACGGAGCCGAAGAGGAGCAGTACTTC.